The T cell receptor beta chain under discussion was sequenced for a study of cytomegalovirus exposure and HLA in healthy donors. On this clone itself: The antigen is undetermined.

Primers for the PCR totalled 60 Vbeta and 13 Jbeta. TCRdb keeps only in-frame clones here, not all; method: immunoSEQ multiplex PCR. The sample holds roughly 140,000 clones, around 80% seen once. Findings of the study overall: Across donors, sequencing depth was assumed by presence/absence analyses to be roughly uniform. In a later analysis, most CMV-associated TCR beta chains appeared HLA-restricted. With DRB1 most and HLA-C fewest, TCR association rates differed between HLA loci in a later analysis.

The sequencing input was PBMCs. This TCR came from a man aged 25 to 40 in good health and CMV-seropositive.

The CDR3 DNA sequence: TGTGCCAGCAGTCTAACGGCAGGGGTGGATTCACCCCTCCACTTT. It codes for CASSLTAGVDSPLHF. The V call is TRBV6-5, the J call TRBJ1-6; D possibly corresponds to TRBD1 (6 bases). The CDR3 has 15 residues. Germline CDR1 reads MNHEY; CDR2 reads SVGAGI. The V end lost 5 bases, the J end lost 8 bases, and 16 bases lay between the germline ends.